This paragraph reports one TCR beta chain. The table came from immunoSEQ multiplex PCR; TCRdb's copy has only in-frame clones and leaves some out. Of approximately 280,000 clones listed, approximately 89% were seen once; the top ten hold 1.9%. All enrollees were about 18 to 100 years old and from roughly 22 US areas. These data come from a study of blood T cell repertoires in COVID-19. V lost 6 bases to trimming and J lost 0 bases, with 11 bases between them. The CDR3 extends over 14 amino acids. Per the germline V gene, CDR1 is MDHEN and CDR2 is SYDVKM. The TCR sequence derives from a woman aged 60-70 years who had recovered from COVID-19. V is TRBV28 and J is TRBJ1-1; no clear D gene. Specimen: PBMCs or T cells enriched from blood (not recorded which). DNA of the CDR3: TGTGCCAGCAGAATACTGCCTATGAACACTGAAGCTTTCTTT. It yields the protein CASRILPMNTEAFF.